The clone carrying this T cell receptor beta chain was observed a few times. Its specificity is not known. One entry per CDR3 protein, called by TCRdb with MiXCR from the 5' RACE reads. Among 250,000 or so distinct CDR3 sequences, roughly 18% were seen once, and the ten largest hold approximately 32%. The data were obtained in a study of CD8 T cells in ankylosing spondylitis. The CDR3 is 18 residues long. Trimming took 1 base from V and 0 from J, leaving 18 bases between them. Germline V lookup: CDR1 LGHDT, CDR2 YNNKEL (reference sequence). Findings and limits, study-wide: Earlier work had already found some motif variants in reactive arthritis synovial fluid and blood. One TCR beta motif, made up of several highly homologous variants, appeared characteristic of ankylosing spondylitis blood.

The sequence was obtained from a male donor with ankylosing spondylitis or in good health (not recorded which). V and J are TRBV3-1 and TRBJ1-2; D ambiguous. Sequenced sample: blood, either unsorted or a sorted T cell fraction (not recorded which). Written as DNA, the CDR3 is TGTGCCAGCAGCCAAGCATTGACTAAAATCACGGCTAACTATGGCTACACCTTC. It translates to CASSQALTKITANYGYTF.